Included here is one T cell receptor beta chain sequence, with context. The sample comes from a study of blood T cell repertoires in COVID-19. On the study more broadly: In each case, the material was cDNA or gDNA derived from T cells, B-cell-depleted T cells, or PBMCs.

Original methodology: Cell counts per sample came from amplifying reference gene primers. The data were produced by immunoSEQ multiplex PCR, yet TCRdb's version contains in-frame clones alone and is incomplete. The V and J calls and clone size were taken over from that table, and D and trimming were inferred from the DNA. The top ten hold roughly 8% of the sample, which has 140,000 to 150,000 clones, roughly 79% seen once. V dropped 1 base and J dropped 3; count of bases not matched to a gene: 5. The CDR3 loop spans 15 amino acids. Germline V gene data show CDR1 as MGHDK and CDR2 as SYGVNS. The receptor was isolated from a human donor in a cohort sampled during active COVID-19. This sequence joins TRBV25-1 and TRBJ1-2; 7 nucleotides match TRBD1. Sequences were obtained from peripheral blood. The CDR3 loop is CASSESRGTDYGYTF. The CDR3 DNA is TGTGCCAGCAGTGAATCCCGAGGGACAGACTATGGCTACACCTTC.